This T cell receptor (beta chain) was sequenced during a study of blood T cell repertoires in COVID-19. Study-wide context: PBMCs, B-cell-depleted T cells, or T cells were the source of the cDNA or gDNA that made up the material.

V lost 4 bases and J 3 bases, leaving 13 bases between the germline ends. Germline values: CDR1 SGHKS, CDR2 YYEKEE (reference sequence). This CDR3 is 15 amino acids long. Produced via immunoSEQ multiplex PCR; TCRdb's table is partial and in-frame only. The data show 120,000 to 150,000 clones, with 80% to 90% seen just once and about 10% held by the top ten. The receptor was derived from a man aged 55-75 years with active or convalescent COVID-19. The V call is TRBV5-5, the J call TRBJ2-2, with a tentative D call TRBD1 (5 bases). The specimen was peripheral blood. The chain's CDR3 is CASSVTVMDTGELFF. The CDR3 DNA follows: TGTGCCAGCAGCGTGACAGTCATGGACACCGGGGAGCTGTTTTTT. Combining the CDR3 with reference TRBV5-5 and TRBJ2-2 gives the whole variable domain DAGVTQSPTHLIKTRGQQVTLRCSPISGHKSVSWYQQVLGQGPQFIFQYYEKEERGRGNFPDRFSARQFPNYSSELNVNALLLGDSALYLCASSVTVMDTGELFFGEGSRLTVL.